The 10 T cell receptor beta chains in this list originate from one sample, sequenced in a study of blood T cells in healthy people across ages. A second PCR of about 6 to 12 cycles used a sample-barcoded 5' primer and a J-beta primer mix. MiXCR was run by TCRdb on the 5' RACE reads, yielding one entry per CDR3 protein. The sample includes 1.5 million to 2 million distinct CDR3 sequences, about 28% of them seen just once. Sequences were obtained from blood. The receptors derive from a woman in her thirties in good health.

Of note for this clonotype: Sequence at one end of the junction differs from germline and may be a read error. The rearrangement links TRBV18 to TRBJ2-5; D ambiguous. The CDR3 is made up of 13 amino acids. Germline V gives CDR1 KGHSH, CDR2 LQKENI. The CDR3 region has the DNA TGTACCAGCTCACTGGGAATTCAAGAGACCCAGTACTTC. Its protein product is CTSSLGIQETQYF.

This clonotype was recorded a few times. The chain combines TRBV7-2 with TRBJ2-1; the match to TRBD2 covers 8 bases. Per germline, CDR1 SGHTA and CDR2 FQGNSA. V trimming: 2 bases; J trimming: 8 bases; junction bases outside the gene matches: 8. The CDR3 extends over 15 amino acids. The CDR3 DNA sequence: TGTGCCAGCAGCTTAAGCTCAGCGGGAGTGTATGAGCAGTTCTTC. This encodes CASSLSSAGVYEQFF.

In its sample, this clonotype was seen a few times. V gene TRBV9 combines with J gene TRBJ2-7, with D possibly TRBD1 on 6 matching bases. CDR1 is SGDLS, CDR2 YYNGEE, per germline. The V gene lost 4 bases and the J gene lost 2 bases, with 16 bases spanning the gap. There are 15 residues in the CDR3. The CDR3 is CASSTRDTATYEQYF. The CDR3 DNA is TGTGCCAGCAGCACACGGGACACGGCTACCTACGAGCAGTACTTC.

The CDR3 loop is CATSATGVETQYF. CDR3 nucleotides: TGTGCCACCAGTGCTACAGGGGTGGAGACCCAGTACTTC. The chain uses TRBV24-1 and TRBJ2-5, with TRBD1 matching 7 bases. The CDR3 is made up of 13 amino acids. Trimming took 5 bases from V and 5 from J; bases not matched to a gene: 4. Germline CDR1 reads KGHDR; CDR2 reads SFDVKD.

J is TRBJ1-1 and V is TRBV6-5; D gene unclear. CDR3 length: 12 residues. The germline gives CDR1 MNHEY, CDR2 SVGAGI. The ends were cut back, 5 bases at V and 6 bases at J, with 10 bases in the middle. Written as DNA, the CDR3 is TGTGCCAGCAGTAATCCGGCGGCTGAAGCTTTCTTT. Amino acid sequence: CASSNPAAEAFF.

This clonotype has a count of ten or more. The chain couples TRBV9 to TRBJ2-7, with no clear D. The CDR3 totals 13 residues. Trimming stripped 0 bases from V and 6 bases from J, with 10 bases between. From germline, CDR1 is SGDLS and CDR2 YYNGEE. The CDR3 sequence: CASSVGARAEQYF. CDR3 sequence (DNA): TGTGCCAGCAGCGTAGGGGCCAGAGCCGAGCAGTACTTC.

The chain is built from TRBV29-1 and TRBJ1-2, with 7 bases identical to TRBD1. From germline, CDR1 is SQVTM and CDR2 ANQGSEA. The CDR3 covers 12 residues. Losses at the gene ends were 4 bases for V and 5 bases for J; bases not matched to a gene: 4. The CDR3 DNA reads as TGCAGCGTTGGAGACAGGGCTTATGGCTACACCTTC. It is translated as CSVGDRAYGYTF.

The CDR3 region has the DNA TGTGCCAGCTCACCAGCTAGCTTGCGGAGATACAATGAGCAGTTCTTC. Translating gives CASSPASLRRYNEQFF. This rearrangement joins TRBV18 to TRBJ2-1; D may be TRBD2 (5 bases). The CDR3 contains 16 residues. The V end lost 2 bases, the J end lost 4 bases, and 15 bases lay between the germline ends. Germline CDR1 KGHSH, CDR2 LQKENI.

This clonotype was picked up many times. The chain uses TRBV7-6 and TRBJ2-7; 8 bases map to TRBD2. Germline V lookup: CDR1 SGHVS, CDR2 FNYEAQ. This CDR3 is built from 15 residues. Losses at the gene ends were 1 base for V and 3 bases for J; bases not matched to a gene: 5. For the CDR3, the DNA is TGTGCCAGCAGCTTAGAGTCGCGGGGGGACTACGAGCAGTACTTC. Amino acid sequence: CASSLESRGDYEQYF.

The V and J genes are TRBV12-3 or TRBV12-4 and TRBJ2-5, with D maybe TRBD2 (6 bases). Between the trimmed V and J ends, which lost 9 bases and 11 bases, there was a span of 22 bases. This CDR3 contains 13 residues. CDR3 protein: CASLPGEYNEQYF. CDR3 coding DNA: TGTGCCAGTCTGCCGGGGGAGTACAATGAGCAGTACTTC.